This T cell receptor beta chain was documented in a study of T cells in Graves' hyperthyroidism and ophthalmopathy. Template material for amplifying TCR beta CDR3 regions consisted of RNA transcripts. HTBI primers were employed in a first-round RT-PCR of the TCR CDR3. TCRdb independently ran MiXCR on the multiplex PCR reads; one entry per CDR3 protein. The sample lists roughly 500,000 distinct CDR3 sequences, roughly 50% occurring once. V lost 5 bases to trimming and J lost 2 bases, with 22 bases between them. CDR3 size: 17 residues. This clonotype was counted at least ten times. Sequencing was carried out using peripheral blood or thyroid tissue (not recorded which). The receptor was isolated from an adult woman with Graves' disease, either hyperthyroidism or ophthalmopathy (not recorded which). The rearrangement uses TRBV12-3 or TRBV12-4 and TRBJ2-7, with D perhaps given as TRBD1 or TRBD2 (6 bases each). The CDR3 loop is CASSPGGWGARTYEQYF. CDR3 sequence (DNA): TGTGCCAGCAGTCCTGGGGGATGGGGGGCTAGGACCTACGAGCAGTACTTC.